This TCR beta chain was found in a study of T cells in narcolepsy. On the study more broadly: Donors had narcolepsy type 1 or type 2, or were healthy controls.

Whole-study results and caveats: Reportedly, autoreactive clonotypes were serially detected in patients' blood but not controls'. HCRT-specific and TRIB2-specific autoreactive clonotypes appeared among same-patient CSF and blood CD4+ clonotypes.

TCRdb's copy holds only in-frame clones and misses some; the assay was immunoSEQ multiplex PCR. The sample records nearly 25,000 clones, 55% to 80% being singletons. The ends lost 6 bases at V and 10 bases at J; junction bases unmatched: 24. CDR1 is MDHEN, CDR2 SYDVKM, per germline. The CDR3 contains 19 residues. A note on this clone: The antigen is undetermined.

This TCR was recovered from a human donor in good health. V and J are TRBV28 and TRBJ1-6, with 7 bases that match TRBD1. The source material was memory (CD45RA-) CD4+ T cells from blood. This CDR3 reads CASSTPGQKWRLGGSPLHF. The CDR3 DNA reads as TGTGCCAGCAGCACACCGGGACAGAAGTGGAGGCTTGGTGGGTCACCCCTCCACTTT.